The entry below describes one T cell receptor (beta chain). This specimen comes from a study of T cells in Graves' hyperthyroidism and ophthalmopathy. Template material for amplifying TCR beta CDR3 regions consisted of RNA transcripts. The study used the HTBI primer set for a first-round RT-PCR of the TCR CDR3. TCRdb reanalysed the multiplex PCR reads using MiXCR and keeps one entry per CDR3 protein. The sample has 350,000 or so distinct CDR3 sequences, roughly a fifth seen once; the top ten hold around half. This CDR3 spans 14 amino acids. V was cut by 8 bases and J by 6 bases, with 17 bases left in between. Germline-derived CDR1 and CDR2 are ENHRY and SYGVKD.

This TCR derives from a woman in her forties or fifties with Graves' hyperthyroidism. The V gene is TRBV10-3, the J gene TRBJ1-5, with a weak D call TRBD1 (6 bases). Sequencing was carried out using blood. CDR3 in DNA: TGTGCCATCGGGGGACACTCGAAAAGTCAGCCCCAGCATTTT. Amino acid sequence: CAIGGHSKSQPQHF.